In its sample, the clone carrying this TCR beta chain was seen once. Its specificity is not known. This entry is derived from a study of OX40 agonist ivuxolimab in advanced cancers. Study as a whole: Three patients responded partially, comprising one with hepatocellular carcinoma and two with cutaneous melanoma. The study's findings and limits: The CD4+ and CD8+ T cells in the blood had expanded clonally by week 6 at 0.1 to 3.0 mg/kg.

TCRdb's copy holds only in-frame clones and misses some; the assay was immunoSEQ multiplex PCR. Of around 94,000 clones listed, 87% are singletons. With baseline, cycle 4 day 1, and cycle 7 day 1 as timepoints, blood was sampled. The CDR3 consists of 15 residues. CDR1 is KGHSH, CDR2 LQKENI, per germline. Trimming took off 1 base at V and 0 bases at J, with 6 bases between the two ends. The TCR was taken from an adult with an advanced solid tumor such as melanoma, head and neck, liver or kidney cancer. Here the sequenced sample was CD4+ or CD8+ T cells sorted from blood, taken in a trial of the OX40 agonist ivuxolimab. The chain uses TRBV18 and TRBJ1-4; D is ambiguous. CDR3 bases: TGTGCCAGCTCACCACTGGGAGCAACTAATGAAAAACTGTTTTTT. Amino acids: CASSPLGATNEKLFF.